This TCR beta chain originates from a study of spatial heterogeneity in lung cancer. TCRdb ran MiXCR on the 5' RACE reads and lists one entry per CDR3 protein. The sample yields roughly 91,000 distinct CDR3 sequences, approximately 21% seen once. Specified time point: sample taken at primary tumor resection. Tumor, nontumor lung or frozen PBMC supplied whole RNA that was sequenced unsorted. Patients with untreated early-stage non-small cell lung cancer, numbering around 72, were the donors. The specimen comprised PBMCs, sampled at surgery. The clonotype was recovered from a male donor with early-stage non-small cell lung cancer.

CDR3 amino acids: CASSSAGAVSTDTQYF. The CDR3 nucleotides read TGTGCCAGCAGTTCCGCAGGGGCCGTAAGCACAGATACGCAGTATTTT. The genes are TRBV6-6 and TRBJ2-3, with D perhaps matching TRBD1 (6 bases). The CDR3 runs 16 residues. V lost 4 bases to trimming and J lost 0 bases, with 14 bases between them. CDR1 and CDR2 from the germline V gene are MNHNY and SVGAGI (reference sequence).